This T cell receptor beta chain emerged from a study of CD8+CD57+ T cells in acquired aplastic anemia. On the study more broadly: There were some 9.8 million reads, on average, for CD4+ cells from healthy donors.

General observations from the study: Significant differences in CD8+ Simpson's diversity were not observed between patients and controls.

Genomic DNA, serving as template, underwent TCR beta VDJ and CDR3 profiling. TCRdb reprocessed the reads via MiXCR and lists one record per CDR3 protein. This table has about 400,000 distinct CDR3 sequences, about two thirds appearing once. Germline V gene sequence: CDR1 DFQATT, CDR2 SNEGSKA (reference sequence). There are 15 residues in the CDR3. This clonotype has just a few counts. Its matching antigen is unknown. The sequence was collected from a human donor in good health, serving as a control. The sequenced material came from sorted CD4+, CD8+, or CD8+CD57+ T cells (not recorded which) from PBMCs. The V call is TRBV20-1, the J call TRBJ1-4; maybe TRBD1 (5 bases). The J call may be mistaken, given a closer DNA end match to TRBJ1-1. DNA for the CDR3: TGCAGTGCTAGCAGCCCGACAGTCAGGAACACTGAAGCTTTCTTT. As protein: CSASSPTVRNTEAFF.